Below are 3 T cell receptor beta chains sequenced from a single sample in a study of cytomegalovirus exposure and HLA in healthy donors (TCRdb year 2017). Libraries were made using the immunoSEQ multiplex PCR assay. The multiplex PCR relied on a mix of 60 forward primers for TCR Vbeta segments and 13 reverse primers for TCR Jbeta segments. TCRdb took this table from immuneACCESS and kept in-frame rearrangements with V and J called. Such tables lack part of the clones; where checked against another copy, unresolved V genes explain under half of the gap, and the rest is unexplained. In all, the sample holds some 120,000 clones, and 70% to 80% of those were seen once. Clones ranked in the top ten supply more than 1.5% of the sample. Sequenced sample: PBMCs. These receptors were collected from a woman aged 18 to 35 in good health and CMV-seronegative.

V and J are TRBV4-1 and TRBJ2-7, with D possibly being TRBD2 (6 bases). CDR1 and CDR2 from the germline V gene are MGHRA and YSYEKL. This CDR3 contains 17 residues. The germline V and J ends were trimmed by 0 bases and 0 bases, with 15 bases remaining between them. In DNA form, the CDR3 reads TGCGCCAGCAGCCAAGATGTTTCCGGGGGAGTCTCCTACGAGCAGTACTTC. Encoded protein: CASSQDVSGGVSYEQYF.

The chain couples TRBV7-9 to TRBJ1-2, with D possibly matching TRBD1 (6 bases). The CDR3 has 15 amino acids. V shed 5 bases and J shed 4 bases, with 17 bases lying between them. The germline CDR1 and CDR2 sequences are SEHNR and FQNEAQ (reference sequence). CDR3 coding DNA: TGTGCCAGCAGCGGACCAGGGGCCGGTGGCTATGGCTACACCTTC. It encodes CASSGPGAGGYGYTF.

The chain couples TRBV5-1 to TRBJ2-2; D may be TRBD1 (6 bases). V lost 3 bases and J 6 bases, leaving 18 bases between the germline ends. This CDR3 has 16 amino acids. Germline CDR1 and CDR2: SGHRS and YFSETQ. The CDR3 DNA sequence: TGCGCCAGCAGCTGGGGGCTAGCTCTATCAGCCGGGGAGCTGTTTTTT. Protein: CASSWGLALSAGELFF. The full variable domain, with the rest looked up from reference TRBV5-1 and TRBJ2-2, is KAGVTQTPRYLIKTRGQQVTLSCSPISGHRSVSWYQQTPGQGLQFLFEYFSETQRNKGNFPGRFSGRQFSNSRSEMNVSTLELGDSALYLCASSWGLALSAGELFFGEGSRLTVL.